This TCR beta chain was documented in a study of neurological immune-mediated disorders. This clonotype was observed a handful of times. A much larger clone lies a single base off, so this may be a read error. Looked up from germline, CDR1 is MNHEY and CDR2 is SVGAGI. V shed 4 bases and J 10 bases; nucleotides not matched to a gene: 13. The CDR3 extends over 16 amino acids. Each sequencing run yielded over 180 million TCR-beta sequences from 15-18 subjects. Each CDR3 protein gets one entry after TCRdb re-called the 5' RACE reads with MiXCR. The sample lists roughly 66,000 distinct CDR3 sequences, around 4.8% seen once, with 2% to 2.5% in the top ten.

Sequenced sample: PBMCs. The chain joins TRBV6-5 to TRBJ1-6, with 7 bases fitting TRBD1. This sequence was found in an older woman with multiple sclerosis. CDR3 nucleotide sequence: TGTGCCAGCAGTTCTAACTGGCAGGGGGGCTTCTCACCCCTCCACTTT. This encodes CASSSNWQGGFSPLHF.